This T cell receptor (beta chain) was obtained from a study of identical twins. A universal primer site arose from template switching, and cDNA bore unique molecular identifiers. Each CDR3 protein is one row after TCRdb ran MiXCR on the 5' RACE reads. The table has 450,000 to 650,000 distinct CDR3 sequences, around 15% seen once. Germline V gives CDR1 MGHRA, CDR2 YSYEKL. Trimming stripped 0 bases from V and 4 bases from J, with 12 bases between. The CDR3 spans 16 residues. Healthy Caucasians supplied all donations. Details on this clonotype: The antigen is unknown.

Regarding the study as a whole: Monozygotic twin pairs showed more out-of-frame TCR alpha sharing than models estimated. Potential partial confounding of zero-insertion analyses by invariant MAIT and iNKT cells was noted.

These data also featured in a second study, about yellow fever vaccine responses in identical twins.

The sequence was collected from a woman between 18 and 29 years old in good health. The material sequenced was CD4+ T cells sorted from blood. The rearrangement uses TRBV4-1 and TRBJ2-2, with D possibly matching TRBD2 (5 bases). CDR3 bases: TGCGCCAGCAGCCAAGATCTCTCCGGGGTCACCGGGGAGCTGTTTTTT. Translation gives CASSQDLSGVTGELFF.